This entry concerns a single T cell receptor (beta chain). What it binds is not known. Sequencing was performed with immunoSEQ multiplex PCR; in TCRdb, only in-frame clones are kept and a portion is missing. The sample includes 70,000 to 95,000 clones, around 86% seen only once; the top ten take 6.2%. This specimen comes from a study of OX40 agonist ivuxolimab in advanced cancers. Whole-study results and caveats: Antigen specificity of clonally expanded peripheral T cells was not established.

The germline V gene encodes CDR1 SGHDT and CDR2 YYEEEE. V shed 0 bases, J shed 2 bases, and the junction held 2 bases outside the gene matches. CDR3 length equals 15 residues. This chain connects TRBV5-6 to TRBJ1-2, with 9 bases that match TRBD1. The source was CD4+ or CD8+ T cells sorted from blood, collected in a trial of the OX40 agonist ivuxolimab. The TCR sequence derives from an adult with an advanced solid tumor such as melanoma, head and neck, liver or kidney cancer. The CDR3 sequence is CASSLAGQGNYGYTF. CDR3 nucleotides: TGTGCCAGCAGCTTGGCCGGACAGGGGAACTATGGCTACACCTTC.